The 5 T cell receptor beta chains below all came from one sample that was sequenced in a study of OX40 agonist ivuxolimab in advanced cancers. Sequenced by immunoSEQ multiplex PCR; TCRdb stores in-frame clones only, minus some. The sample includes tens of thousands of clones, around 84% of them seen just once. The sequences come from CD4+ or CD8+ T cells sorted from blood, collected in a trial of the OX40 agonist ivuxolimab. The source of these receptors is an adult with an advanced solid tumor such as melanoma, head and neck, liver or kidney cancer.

The CDR3 sequence: CASSWGPLEGKAFF. The CDR3 DNA sequence: TGTGCCAGCAGCTGGGGACCCCTAGAGGGGAAAGCTTTCTTT. J is TRBJ1-1 and V is TRBV5-5; D is perhaps TRBD1 (5 bases). CDR3 size: 14 residues. Germline CDR1 and CDR2: SGHKS and YYEKEE (reference sequence). V lost 3 bases to trimming and J lost 9 bases, with 18 bases between them.

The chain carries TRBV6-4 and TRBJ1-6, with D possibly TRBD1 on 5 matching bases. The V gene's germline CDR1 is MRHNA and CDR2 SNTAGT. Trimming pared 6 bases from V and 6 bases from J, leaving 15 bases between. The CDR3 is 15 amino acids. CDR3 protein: CASRAGGAVNSPLHF. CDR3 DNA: TGTGCCAGCAGAGCCGGCGGGGCTGTTAATTCACCCCTCCACTTT.

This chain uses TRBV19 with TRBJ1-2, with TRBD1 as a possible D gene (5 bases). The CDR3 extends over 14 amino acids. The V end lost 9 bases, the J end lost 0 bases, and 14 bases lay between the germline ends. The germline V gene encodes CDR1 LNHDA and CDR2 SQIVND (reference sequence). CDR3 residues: CASLGATANYGYTF. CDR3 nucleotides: TGTGCCAGCCTTGGGGCGACCGCTAACTATGGCTACACCTTC. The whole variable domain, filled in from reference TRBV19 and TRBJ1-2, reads DGGITQSPKYLFRKEGQNVTLSCEQNLNHDAMYWYRQDPGQGLRLIYYSQIVNDFQKGDIAEGYSVSREKKESFPLTVTSAQKNPTAFYLCASLGATANYGYTFGSGTRLTVV.

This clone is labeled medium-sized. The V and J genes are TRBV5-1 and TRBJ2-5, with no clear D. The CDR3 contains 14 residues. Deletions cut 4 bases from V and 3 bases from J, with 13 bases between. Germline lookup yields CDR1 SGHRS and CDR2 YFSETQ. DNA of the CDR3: TGCGCCAGCAGCCCTTCACGACTGGAAGAGACCCAGTACTTC. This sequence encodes CASSPSRLEETQYF.

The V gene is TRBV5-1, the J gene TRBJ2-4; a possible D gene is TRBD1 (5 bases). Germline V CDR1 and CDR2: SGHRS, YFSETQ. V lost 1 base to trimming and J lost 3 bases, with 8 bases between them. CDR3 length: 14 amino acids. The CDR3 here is CASSLLGHKNIQYF. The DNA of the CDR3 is TGCGCCAGCAGCTTGTTGGGGCACAAAAACATTCAGTACTTC.